This entry describes one TCR beta chain. There is no known antigen for this receptor. No base quality information exists; no much larger clone differs at one position. Enrolling through a virtual design, the prospective study's participants ranged in age from roughly 18 to 100 years and lived across 24 United States geographic areas. Cohort assignment in the prospective study relied on participant-reported clinical history from a screening survey and a study questionnaire. Recovered participants in ImmuneRACE Cohort 3 were defined as having two consecutive negative NP/OP PCR tests, clearance from a healthcare professional, or resolution of symptoms. In the prospective study, whole blood, serum and a nasopharyngeal or oropharyngeal swab were collected from each participant by mobile phlebotomists. Participants in the prospective study had the option to provide additional blood draws and questionnaires over an approximately 2-month period. Prospective study blood samples were shipped either frozen or at room temperature before DNA extraction.

The data stem from a study of blood T cell repertoires in COVID-19 (dated by TCRdb to about 2020). About the full investigation: Samples from collaborators originated in the United States, Italy and Spain and spanned both the acute and convalescent phases of COVID-19. The samples were drawn from the first 160 participants of the ongoing ImmuneRACE study and from 950 to 1,500 subjects provided by 6 global collaborators. A freely available public database, intended as a resource for researchers studying the immune response to SARS-CoV-2, is where the repertoires were released. The prospective study material was composed of cDNA or gDNA derived from T cells, B-cell-depleted T cells, or PBMCs. The sample metadata nearly always contained a de-identified subject ID, COVID-19 status, age in years and sex. Where available, HLA class I and class II types were obtained from metadata supplied by the sample provider rather than from assay-based typing. Deeply sampled blood TCRbeta repertoires from subjects exposed to, actively infected with, or recovered from COVID-19 were included in the dataset.

V loses 3 bases, J loses 7 bases, and the germline ends lie 5 bases apart. CDR1 and CDR2 are read off the germline V gene (reference sequence) as SGHNT and YYREEE. Taken from cysteine to phenylalanine, the CDR3 has 12 residues. Only the CDR3 DNA is retained, 36 bases long and in frame from the first base. TCRbeta CDR3 regions were amplified from genomic DNA using the immunoSEQ Assay, a bias-controlled multiplex PCR. As for the authors' bioinformatics: Within the assay, amplification of reference gene primers was used to estimate how many nucleated cells each sample contained. To quantify the absolute abundance of each unique TCRbeta CDR3 rearrangement, sequence reads were collapsed and filtered. For each sample, productive Simpson clonality was calculated by taking the square root of Simpson's diversity index across productive rearrangements. TCRdb mirrors the immuneACCESS table, restricted to in-frame sequences. Some clones are absent from its copies; in checked studies, under half trace to an unresolved V gene, and the reason for the others is unknown. V, J and clone size derive from that table, while D and trimming were established from the DNA sequence. The sample profile shows under 350,000 clones; around nine tenths of them were found once. The ten largest make up 1.9% of the sample.

What the authors observed across the whole study: Clinical and demographic metadata were provided uncurated, with the amount varying by source and participant.

This TCR was sampled from a woman aged 55-75 years who had recovered from COVID-19. The V and J segments used are TRBV5-4 and TRBJ1-6; the D gene identity is not certain. The sequencing sample was made of PBMCs or T cells enriched from blood (not recorded which). The sequence in DNA is TGTGCCAGCAGCTCCTCGAATTCACCCCTCCACTTT. Translated, this is CASSSSNSPLHF.